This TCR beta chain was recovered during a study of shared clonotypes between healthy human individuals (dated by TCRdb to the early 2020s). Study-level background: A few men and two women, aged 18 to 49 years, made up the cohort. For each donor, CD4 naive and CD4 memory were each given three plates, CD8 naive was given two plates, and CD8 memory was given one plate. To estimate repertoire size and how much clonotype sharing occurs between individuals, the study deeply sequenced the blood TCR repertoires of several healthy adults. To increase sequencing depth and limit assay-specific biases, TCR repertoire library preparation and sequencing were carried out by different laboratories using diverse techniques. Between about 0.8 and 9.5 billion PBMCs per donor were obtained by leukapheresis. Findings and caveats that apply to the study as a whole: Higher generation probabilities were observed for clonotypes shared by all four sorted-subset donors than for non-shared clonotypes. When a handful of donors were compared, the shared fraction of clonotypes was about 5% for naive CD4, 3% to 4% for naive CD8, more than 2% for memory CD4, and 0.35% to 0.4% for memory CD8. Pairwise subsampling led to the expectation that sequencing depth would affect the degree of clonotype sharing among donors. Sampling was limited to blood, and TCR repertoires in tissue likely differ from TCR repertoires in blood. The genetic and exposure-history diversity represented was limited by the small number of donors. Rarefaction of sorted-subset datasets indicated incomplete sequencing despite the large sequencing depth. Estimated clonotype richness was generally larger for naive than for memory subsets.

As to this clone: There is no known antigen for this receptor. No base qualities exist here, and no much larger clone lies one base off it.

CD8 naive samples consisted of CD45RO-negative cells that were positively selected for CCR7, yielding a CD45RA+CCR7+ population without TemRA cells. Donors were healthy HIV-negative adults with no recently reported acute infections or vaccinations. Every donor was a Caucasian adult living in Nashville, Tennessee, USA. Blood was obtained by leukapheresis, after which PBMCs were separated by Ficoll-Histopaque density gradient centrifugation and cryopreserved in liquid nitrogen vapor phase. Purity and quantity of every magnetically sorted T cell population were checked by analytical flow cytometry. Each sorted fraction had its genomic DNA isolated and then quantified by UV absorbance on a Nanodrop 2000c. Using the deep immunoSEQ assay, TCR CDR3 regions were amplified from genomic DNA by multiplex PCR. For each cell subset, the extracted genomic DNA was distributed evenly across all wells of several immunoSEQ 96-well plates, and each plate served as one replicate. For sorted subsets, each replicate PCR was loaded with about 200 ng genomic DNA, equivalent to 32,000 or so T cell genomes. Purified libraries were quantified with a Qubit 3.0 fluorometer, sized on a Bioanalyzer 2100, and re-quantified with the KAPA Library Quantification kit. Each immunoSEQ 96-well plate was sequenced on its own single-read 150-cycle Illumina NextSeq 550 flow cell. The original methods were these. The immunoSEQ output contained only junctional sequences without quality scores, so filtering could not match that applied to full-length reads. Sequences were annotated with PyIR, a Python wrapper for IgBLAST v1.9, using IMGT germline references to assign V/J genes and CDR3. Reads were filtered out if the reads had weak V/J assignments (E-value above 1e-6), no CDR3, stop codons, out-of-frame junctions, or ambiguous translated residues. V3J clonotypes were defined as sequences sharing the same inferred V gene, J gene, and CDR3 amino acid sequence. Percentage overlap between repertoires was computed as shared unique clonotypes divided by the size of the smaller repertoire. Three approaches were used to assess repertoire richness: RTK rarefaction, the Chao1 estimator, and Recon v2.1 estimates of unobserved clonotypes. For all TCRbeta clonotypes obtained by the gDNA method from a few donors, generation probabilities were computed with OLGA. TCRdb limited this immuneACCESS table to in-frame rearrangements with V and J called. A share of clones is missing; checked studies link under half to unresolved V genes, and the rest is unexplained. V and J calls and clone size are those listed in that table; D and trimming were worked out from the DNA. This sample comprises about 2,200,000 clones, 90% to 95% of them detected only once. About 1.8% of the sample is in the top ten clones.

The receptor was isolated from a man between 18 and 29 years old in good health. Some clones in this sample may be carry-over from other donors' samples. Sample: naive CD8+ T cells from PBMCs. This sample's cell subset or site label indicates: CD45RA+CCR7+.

DNA sequence: TGTGCCAGCAGCTCACGGGCAGGGGGCCCCAATGAGCAGTTCTTC. It specifies CASSSRAGGPNEQFF. The V and J genes are TRBV7-2 and TRBJ2-1; 8 bases in the middle match TRBD1. The cysteine opens and the phenylalanine closes a CDR3 of 15 amino acids. Here the CDR3 DNA is all that survives: 45 bases in frame from base 1. As encoded in the germline V gene, CDR1 is SGHTA while CDR2 is FQGNSA. V is trimmed back by 4 bases and J by 6 bases, and the junction contains 8 bases that no gene match accounts for.